This TCR beta chain was obtained from a study of CD8 T cells in ankylosing spondylitis. Study outcomes and limitations: Among TCR beta sequences, a motif of eight highly homologous variants appeared characteristic of ankylosing spondylitis blood. Earlier authors reported some of these motif variants in reactive arthritis synovial fluid and blood. Clones linked to the disease showed a CD8+ phenotype. They occurred at relatively low frequencies in peripheral blood. Reportedly, significant enrichment of disease-linked clones occurred in matched ankylosing spondylitis synovial fluid.

Via MiXCR, TCRdb re-called the 5' RACE reads, giving one row per CDR3 protein. The table lists under 850,000 distinct CDR3 sequences, around 17% of them singletons. V was trimmed by 1 base and J by 2 bases, leaving 4 bases between them. CDR3 length: 13 residues. From germline, CDR1 is WNHNN and CDR2 SYGVQD (reference sequence). Of note for this clonotype: Antigen specificity is unknown.

The material sequenced was blood, either unsorted or a sorted T cell fraction (not recorded which). The TCR sequence derives from a male donor with ankylosing spondylitis. The rearrangement uses TRBV10-1 and TRBJ2-3; D ambiguous. CDR3 in DNA: TGCGCCAGCAGTGAGTGGGACACAGATACGCAGTATTTT. This translates into CASSEWDTDTQYF.